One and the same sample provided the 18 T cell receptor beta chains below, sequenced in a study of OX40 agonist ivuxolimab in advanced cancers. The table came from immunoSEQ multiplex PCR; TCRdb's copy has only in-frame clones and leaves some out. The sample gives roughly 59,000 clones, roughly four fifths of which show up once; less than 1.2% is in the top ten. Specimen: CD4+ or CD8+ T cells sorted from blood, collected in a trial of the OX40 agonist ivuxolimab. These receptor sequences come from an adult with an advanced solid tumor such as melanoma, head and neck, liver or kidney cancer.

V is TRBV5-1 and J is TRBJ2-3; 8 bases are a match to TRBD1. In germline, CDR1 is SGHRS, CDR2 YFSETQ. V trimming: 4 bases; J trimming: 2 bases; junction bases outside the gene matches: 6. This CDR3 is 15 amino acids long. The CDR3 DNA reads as TGCGCCAGCAGCCTCAGGGGGCCTAACACAGATACGCAGTATTTT. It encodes CASSLRGPNTDTQYF.

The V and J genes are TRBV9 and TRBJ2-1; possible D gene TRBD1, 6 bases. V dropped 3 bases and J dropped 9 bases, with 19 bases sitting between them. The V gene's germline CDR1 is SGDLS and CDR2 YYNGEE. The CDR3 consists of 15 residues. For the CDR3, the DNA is TGTGCCAGCAGCGCTATTGGACAGTTAATCAGTGAGCAGTTCTTC. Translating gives CASSAIGQLISEQFF.

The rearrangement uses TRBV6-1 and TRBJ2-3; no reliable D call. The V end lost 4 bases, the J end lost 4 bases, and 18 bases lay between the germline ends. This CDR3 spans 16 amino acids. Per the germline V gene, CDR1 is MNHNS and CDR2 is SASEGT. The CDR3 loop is CASSVNSRALSDTQYF. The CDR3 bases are TGTGCCAGCAGTGTAAATTCTAGGGCCCTTTCAGATACGCAGTATTTT.

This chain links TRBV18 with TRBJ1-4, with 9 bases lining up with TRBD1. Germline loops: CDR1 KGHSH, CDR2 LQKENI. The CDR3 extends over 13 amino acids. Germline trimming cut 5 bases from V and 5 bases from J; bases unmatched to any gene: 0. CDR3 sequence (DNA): TGTGCCAGCTCAGGACAGGGGAATGAAAAACTGTTTTTT. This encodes CASSGQGNEKLFF.

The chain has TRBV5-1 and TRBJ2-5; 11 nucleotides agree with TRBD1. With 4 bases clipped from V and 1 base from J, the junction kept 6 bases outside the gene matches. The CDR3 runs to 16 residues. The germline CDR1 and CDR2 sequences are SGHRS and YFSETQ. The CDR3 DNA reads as TGCGCCAGCAGCGTATCCGGGACAGGGGGCCAAGAGACCCAGTACTTC. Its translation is CASSVSGTGGQETQYF.

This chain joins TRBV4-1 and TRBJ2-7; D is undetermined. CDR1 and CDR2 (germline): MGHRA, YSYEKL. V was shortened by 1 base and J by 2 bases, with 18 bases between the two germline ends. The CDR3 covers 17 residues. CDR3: CASSQVDLGFRTYEQYF. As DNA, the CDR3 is TGCGCCAGCAGCCAAGTCGACCTCGGTTTTAGGACCTACGAGCAGTACTTC.

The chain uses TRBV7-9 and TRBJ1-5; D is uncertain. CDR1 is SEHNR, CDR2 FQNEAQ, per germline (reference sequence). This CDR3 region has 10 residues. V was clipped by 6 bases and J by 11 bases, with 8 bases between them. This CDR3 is CASRRGTQHF. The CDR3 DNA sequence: TGTGCCAGCAGACGCGGGACCCAGCATTTT.

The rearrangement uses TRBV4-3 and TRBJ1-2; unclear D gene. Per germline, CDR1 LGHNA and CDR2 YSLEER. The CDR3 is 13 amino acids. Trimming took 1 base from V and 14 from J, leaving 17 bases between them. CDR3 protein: CASSQARTSPYTF. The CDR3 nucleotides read TGCGCCAGCAGCCAAGCCCGGACCAGTCCGTATACCTTC.

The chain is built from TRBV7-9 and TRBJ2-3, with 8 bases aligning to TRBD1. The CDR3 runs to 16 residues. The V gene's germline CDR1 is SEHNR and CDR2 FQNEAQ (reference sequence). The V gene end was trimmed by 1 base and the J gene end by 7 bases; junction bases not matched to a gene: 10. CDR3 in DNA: TGTGCCAGCAGCTTAGACCGGACAGGGTCGGCTAATACGCAGTATTTT. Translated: CASSLDRTGSANTQYF.

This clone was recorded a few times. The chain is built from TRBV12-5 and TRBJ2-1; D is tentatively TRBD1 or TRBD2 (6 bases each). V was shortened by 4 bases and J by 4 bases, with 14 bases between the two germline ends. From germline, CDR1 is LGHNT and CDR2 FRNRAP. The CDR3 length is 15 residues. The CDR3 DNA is TGTGCTAGTGGTTGGGGGGCGACAGATTACAATGAGCAGTTCTTC. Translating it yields CASGWGATDYNEQFF.

The CDR3 bases are TGTGCCAGCAGTGCCGTACACGGAGAAAACTACGAGCAGTACTTC. Translated: CASSAVHGENYEQYF. The genes are TRBV6-1 and TRBJ2-7; D is uncertain. V was clipped by 4 bases and J by 3 bases, with 16 bases between them. The length of the CDR3 is 15 residues. The germline V gene encodes CDR1 MNHNS and CDR2 SASEGT.

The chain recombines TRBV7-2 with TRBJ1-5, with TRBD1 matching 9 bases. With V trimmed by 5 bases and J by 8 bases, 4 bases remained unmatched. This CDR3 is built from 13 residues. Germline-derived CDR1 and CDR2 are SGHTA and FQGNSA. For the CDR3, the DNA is TGTGCCAGCAGCAGAAGACAGGGGGAGCCCCAGCATTTT. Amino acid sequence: CASSRRQGEPQHF.

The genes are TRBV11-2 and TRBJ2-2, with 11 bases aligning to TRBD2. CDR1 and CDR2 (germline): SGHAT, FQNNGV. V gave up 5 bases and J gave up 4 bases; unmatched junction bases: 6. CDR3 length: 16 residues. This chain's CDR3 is CASSQTSGGLTGELFF. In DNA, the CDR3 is TGTGCCAGCAGCCAAACTAGCGGGGGCCTCACCGGGGAGCTGTTTTTT.

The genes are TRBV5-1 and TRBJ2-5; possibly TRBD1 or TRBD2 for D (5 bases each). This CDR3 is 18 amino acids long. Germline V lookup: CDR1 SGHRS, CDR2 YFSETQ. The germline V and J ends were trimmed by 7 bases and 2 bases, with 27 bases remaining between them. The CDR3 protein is CASHSLGYEGTGQETQYF. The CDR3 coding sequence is TGCGCCAGCCACAGCTTGGGATATGAGGGGACGGGGCAAGAGACCCAGTACTTC.

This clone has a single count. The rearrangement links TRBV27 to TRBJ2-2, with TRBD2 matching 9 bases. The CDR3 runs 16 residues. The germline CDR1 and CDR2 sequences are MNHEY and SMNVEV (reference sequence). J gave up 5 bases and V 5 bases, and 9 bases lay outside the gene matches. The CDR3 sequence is CASSSRAGGGTGELFF. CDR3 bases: TGTGCCAGCAGTAGCCGAGCGGGGGGAGGAACCGGGGAGCTGTTTTTT.

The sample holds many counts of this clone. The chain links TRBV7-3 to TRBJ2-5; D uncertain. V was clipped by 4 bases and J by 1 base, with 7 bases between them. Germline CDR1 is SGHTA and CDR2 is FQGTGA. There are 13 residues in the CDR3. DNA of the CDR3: TGTGCCAGCAGCTCTGGAATCCAAGAGACCCAGTACTTC. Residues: CASSSGIQETQYF.

The CDR3 spells CASSRGLAGNTGELFF. Here the CDR3 DNA reads TGTGCCAGCAGCCGGGGACTAGCGGGGAACACCGGGGAGCTGTTTTTT. The chain combines TRBV4-2 with TRBJ2-2; 12 nucleotides line up with TRBD2. Germline V gives CDR1 LGHNA, CDR2 YNFKEQ. V was pared by 4 bases and J by 1 base, with 1 base of the junction left unmatched. CDR3 length: 16 amino acids.

CDR3 DNA sequence: TGTGCCAGCAGCTACGGACAGGGAGGGGCAGATACGCAGTATTTT. It translates to CASSYGQGGADTQYF. This chain joins TRBV6-6 and TRBJ2-3; D might be TRBD1 (8 bases). The length of the CDR3 is 15 residues. CDR1 MNHNY and CDR2 SVGAGI come from the germline V gene (reference sequence). The ends were cut back, 6 bases at V and 4 bases at J, with 17 bases in the middle.